These 30 T cell receptor beta chains came from one sample sequenced in a study of blood T cell repertoires in COVID-19. TCRdb keeps only in-frame clones here, not all; method: immunoSEQ multiplex PCR. The sample shows tens of thousands of clones, around 90% of them seen only once. Sequencing input: peripheral blood. These TCRs come from a woman in her sixties or seventies with active COVID-19.

CDR3 residues: CASSPGQNLYEQYF. In DNA form, the CDR3 reads TGTGCCAGCAGCCCCGGACAGAACCTTTACGAGCAGTACTTC. The chain joins TRBV7-8 to TRBJ2-7; D may be TRBD1 (6 bases). Germline V gene lookup returns CDR1 SGHVS and CDR2 FQNEAQ. This CDR3 contains 14 residues. Trimming cost V 5 bases and J 4 bases, with 15 bases left between them.

This chain uses TRBV28 with TRBJ2-7, with 12 positions matching TRBD2. The CDR3 contains 14 residues. CDR1 is MDHEN, CDR2 SYDVKM, per germline. The V segment lost 5 bases and the J segment 6 bases; nucleotides outside the gene matches: 5. The CDR3, as DNA: TGTGCCAGCAGTCCCCCGGGACTAGCGGGCGAGCAGTACTTC. Its protein product is CASSPPGLAGEQYF.

In this sample, this clone turned up once. The chain uses TRBV18 and TRBJ2-7; D may be TRBD2 (6 bases). The CDR3 is 11 amino acids. V was trimmed by 3 bases and J by 6 bases, leaving 6 bases between them. The germline CDR1 and CDR2 sequences are KGHSH and LQKENI. CDR3 in DNA: TGTGCCAGCTCACCCGGGGGCGAGCAGTACTTC. Translating it yields CASSPGGEQYF.

The V and J genes are TRBV23-1 and TRBJ2-5; 7 bases line up with TRBD1. TRBV23-1 qualifies as an ORF whose function is uncertain. The CDR3 totals 14 residues. Trimming at V came to 2 bases and at J to 3 bases, leaving 3 bases not matched to a gene. DNA of the CDR3: TGCGCCAGCAGTCAAAGGGGACAGAAAGAGACCCAGTACTTC. Translated, it gives CASSQRGQKETQYF.

This sequence joins TRBV7-9 and TRBJ2-1, with 11 bases aligning to TRBD2. The CDR3 length is 17 residues. V was pared by 2 bases and J by 7 bases, with 10 bases of the junction left unmatched. Germline CDR1 and CDR2: SEHNR and FQNEAQ (reference sequence). CDR3 protein: CASSLLPGLAGTNEQFF. CDR3 bases: TGTGCCAGCAGCTTATTGCCAGGACTAGCGGGCACTAATGAGCAGTTCTTC. The full variable domain, completed using reference TRBV7-9 and TRBJ2-1, is DTGVSQNPRHKITKRGQNVTFRCDPISEHNRLYWYRQTLGQGPEFLTYFQNEAQLEKSRLLSDRFSAERPKGSFSTLEIQRTEQGDSAMYLCASSLLPGLAGTNEQFFGPGTRLTVL.

The V gene is TRBV7-2, the J gene TRBJ1-1, with D perhaps matching TRBD1 (5 bases). The CDR3 has 14 residues. Germline V gene data show CDR1 as SGHTA and CDR2 as FQGNSA. V dropped 3 bases and J dropped 9 bases, with 17 bases sitting between them. The CDR3 region has the DNA TGTGCCAGCAGCTTTGCCAGGGATCTTGCAAAAGCTTTCTTT. This codes for CASSFARDLAKAFF.

There are a few counts of this clone. This CDR3 reads CASSLEEFATNEKLFF. The CDR3 DNA reads TGCGCCAGCAGCCTAGAGGAGTTTGCAACTAATGAAAAACTGTTTTTT. The chain combines TRBV4-1 with TRBJ1-4, with unresolved D. Looked up from germline, CDR1 is MGHRA and CDR2 is YSYEKL. V was pared by 4 bases and J by 0 bases, with 12 bases between. This CDR3 spans 16 amino acids.

The chain employs TRBV4-3 and TRBJ1-2; D is ambiguous. Germline CDR1 is LGHNA and CDR2 is YSLEER. V was pared by 0 bases and J by 3 bases, with 11 bases between. The CDR3 length is 15 residues. CDR3 DNA sequence: TGCGCCAGCAGCCAAGATCTGGCGGATTACTATGGCTACACCTTC. Translation: CASSQDLADYYGYTF.

V is TRBV4-1 and J is TRBJ1-4, with D tentatively TRBD1 (6 bases). V dropped 0 bases and J dropped 6 bases, with 17 bases sitting between them. Germline V gene data show CDR1 as MGHRA and CDR2 as YSYEKL. The CDR3 loop spans 17 amino acids. The CDR3 DNA reads as TGCGCCAGCAGCCAAGAGGGGTTTCGGGCAGGGGATGAAAAACTGTTTTTT. This codes for CASSQEGFRAGDEKLFF.

The chain employs TRBV24-1 and TRBJ2-7; a weak D match, TRBD2 (5 bases). The V gene's germline CDR1 is KGHDR and CDR2 SFDVKD. V shed 4 bases and J shed 0 bases, with 9 bases lying between them. The CDR3 sequence is 14 residues long. The CDR3 DNA sequence: TGTGCCACCAGTGACTCTGGGAGCTCCTACGAGCAGTACTTC. Its protein product is CATSDSGSSYEQYF.

V gene TRBV2 combines with J gene TRBJ2-7; 16 positions agree with TRBD2. Germline V gene sequence: CDR1 SNHLY, CDR2 FYNNEI. The length of the CDR3 is 22 residues. The J segment lost 2 bases and the V segment lost 0 bases, leaving 16 bases of the junction unmatched. CDR3 nucleotide sequence: TGTGCCAGCAGTGAAGCGTCTTCCTCCGGGACTAGCGGGAGGGCCGGGACCTACGAGCAGTACTTC. This codes for CASSEASSSGTSGRAGTYEQYF.

The rearrangement joins TRBV4-1 to TRBJ2-7; 7 bases agree with TRBD1. Germline V gene lookup returns CDR1 MGHRA and CDR2 YSYEKL. After removal of 4 bases from V and 5 bases from J, the junction contained 14 bases not matched to a gene. The CDR3 has 16 residues. The CDR3 here is CASSPKSGQGVDEQYF. In DNA form, the CDR3 reads TGCGCCAGCAGCCCGAAGTCAGGCCAGGGGGTGGACGAGCAGTACTTC.

The gene calls are TRBV23-1 and TRBJ2-3, with a tentative D call TRBD1 (5 bases). TRBV23-1 is an ORF for which the function is uncertain. There are 16 residues in the CDR3. The ends were cut back, 2 bases at V and 4 bases at J, with 16 bases in the middle. DNA of the CDR3: TGCGCCAGCAGTCAAAACGACAGAACCAACGCAGATACGCAGTATTTT. It specifies CASSQNDRTNADTQYF.

V usage is TRBV7-2 and J usage is TRBJ1-3; D not resolved. Germline CDR1 is SGHTA and CDR2 is FQGNSA. With 1 base removed from V and 3 bases from J, the gap between germline ends came to 7 bases. The CDR3 totals 14 residues. CDR3: CASSLERVGNTIYF. Written as DNA, the CDR3 is TGTGCCAGCAGCTTAGAACGAGTTGGAAACACCATATATTTT.

The chain uses TRBV7-2 and TRBJ2-1, with 9 bases aligning to TRBD2. V lost 3 bases and J lost 4; bases outside the gene matches: 10. This CDR3 region has 17 residues. The germline V gene has CDR1 SGHTA and CDR2 FQGNSA. CDR3 bases: TGTGCCAGCAGCTTCCTCCCCGGGACTAGCTTTTACAATGAGCAGTTCTTC. Protein product: CASSFLPGTSFYNEQFF.

The rearrangement links TRBV7-9 to TRBJ2-7; the D is unclear. Germline V CDR1 and CDR2: SEHNR, FQNEAQ (reference sequence). The V gene lost 5 bases and the J gene lost 2 bases, with 19 bases spanning the gap. The CDR3 spans 16 residues. CDR3 DNA: TGTGCCAGCAGCGCCCAAACCGGAGCAGATCCCTACGAGCAGTACTTC. Its translation: CASSAQTGADPYEQYF.

V gene TRBV12-3 or TRBV12-4 combines with J gene TRBJ2-2; D gene unclear. Deletions cut 4 bases from V and 9 bases from J, with 9 bases between. This CDR3 has 12 residues. The CDR3 protein is CASSSESRELFF. The CDR3 DNA sequence: TGTGCCAGCAGTTCGGAGAGCCGGGAGCTGTTTTTT.

V and J are TRBV4-1 and TRBJ2-1, with D unclear. CDR1 MGHRA and CDR2 YSYEKL come from the germline V gene. This CDR3 has 13 amino acids. The V end lost 4 bases, the J end lost 15 bases, and 19 bases lay between the germline ends. The CDR3 reads CASSLQAGVRLFF. The CDR3, as DNA: TGCGCCAGCAGCCTCCAGGCCGGCGTCAGGTTGTTCTTC.

The chain uses TRBV10-2 and TRBJ2-7, with 9 bases fitting TRBD2. Trimming took 7 bases from V and 6 from J; bases not matched to a gene: 4. The CDR3 length is 12 residues. The germline gives CDR1 WSHSY, CDR2 SAAADI. This chain's CDR3 is CASMREGFEQYF. The CDR3 region has the DNA TGCGCCAGCATGCGGGAGGGTTTCGAGCAGTACTTC.

The chain couples TRBV9 to TRBJ2-2; 9 nucleotides line up with TRBD2. CDR3 size: 17 residues. Germline loops: CDR1 SGDLS, CDR2 YYNGEE. Trimming took 3 bases from V and 3 from J; bases not matched to a gene: 9. The CDR3: CASSDDRLAADTGELFF. In DNA, the CDR3 is TGTGCCAGCAGCGACGACCGACTAGCGGCAGACACCGGGGAGCTGTTTTTT. Looking up the rest from reference TRBV9 and TRBJ2-2 gives the full variable domain: DSGVTQTPKHLITATGQRVTLRCSPRSGDLSVYWYQQSLDQGLQFLIQYYNGEERAKGNILERFSAQQFPDLHSELNLSSLELGDSALYFCASSDDRLAADTGELFFGEGSRLTVL.

This chain connects TRBV7-2 to TRBJ1-1; 8 bases map to TRBD1. V gave up 4 bases and J gave up 5 bases; unmatched junction bases: 12. The V gene's germline CDR1 is SGHTA and CDR2 FQGNSA. CDR3 length: 16 residues. This chain's CDR3 is CASSSLMTGAGTEAFF. DNA of the CDR3: TGTGCCAGCAGCTCGTTAATGACAGGGGCCGGGACTGAAGCTTTCTTT.

This chain links TRBV5-1 with TRBJ1-1; perhaps TRBD1 as D (5 bases). CDR3 length: 12 residues. The germline V and J ends were trimmed by 4 bases and 1 base, with 5 bases remaining between them. CDR1 and CDR2 from the germline V gene are SGHRS and YFSETQ. CDR3 sequence: CASSGANTEAFF. DNA of the CDR3: TGCGCCAGCAGCGGGGCGAACACTGAAGCTTTCTTT.

The chain has TRBV4-3 and TRBJ2-7; 13 positions agree with TRBD2. The V gene's germline CDR1 is LGHNA and CDR2 YSLEER. With V trimmed by 3 bases and J by 0 bases, 5 bases remained unmatched. The CDR3 is 17 residues long. CDR3 bases: TGCGCCAGCAGCCAGACGGGACTAGCGGGAAACTCCTACGAGCAGTACTTC. Amino acid sequence: CASSQTGLAGNSYEQYF.

V is TRBV28 and J is TRBJ1-2; no reliable D call. Trimming took 7 bases from V and 3 from J, leaving 9 bases between them. CDR1 and CDR2 from the germline V gene are MDHEN and SYDVKM. The CDR3 runs 12 residues. CDR3 coding DNA: TGTGCCAGCATGGTGGGAGACTATGGCTACACCTTC. As protein: CASMVGDYGYTF.

The chain uses TRBV7-7 and TRBJ2-5; TRBD1 matches 8 bases. The CDR3 runs 16 residues. CDR1 and CDR2 from the germline V gene are SSHAT and FNYEAQ (reference sequence). Losses at the gene ends were 5 bases for V and 4 bases for J; bases not matched to a gene: 12. This CDR3 is CASSLRGRGRIETQYF. CDR3 coding DNA: TGTGCCAGCAGCCTAAGGGGCAGGGGGCGGATAGAGACCCAGTACTTC. The full variable domain, completed using reference TRBV7-7 and TRBJ2-5, is GAGVSQSPRYKVTKRGQDVTLRCDPISSHATLYWYQQALGQGPEFLTYFNYEAQPDKSGLPSDRFSAERPEGSISTLTIQRTEQRDSAMYRCASSLRGRGRIETQYFGPGTRLLVL.

The chain has TRBV6-5 and TRBJ2-7; the D gene is possibly TRBD1 (6 bases). V gave up 4 bases and J gave up 4 bases, with 14 bases separating them. The CDR3 consists of 14 residues. Germline V gene data show CDR1 as MNHEY and CDR2 as SVGAGI. For the CDR3, the DNA is TGTGCCAGCAGTTTCGAGACAGGTCCTTACGAGCAGTACTTC. It translates to CASSFETGPYEQYF.

The rearrangement uses TRBV7-2 and TRBJ2-5; 8 bases line up with TRBD2. The CDR3 extends over 15 amino acids. The germline V gene encodes CDR1 SGHTA and CDR2 FQGNSA. V trimming: 1 base; J trimming: 5 bases; junction bases outside the gene matches: 6. DNA of the CDR3: TGTGCCAGCAGCTTAGAGAGGACTAGCTATGAGACCCAGTACTTC. It encodes CASSLERTSYETQYF.

This chain links TRBV18 with TRBJ2-3; TRBD2 matches at 12 bases. The CDR3 consists of 16 residues. The germline CDR1 and CDR2 sequences are KGHSH and LQKENI. V lost 6 bases to trimming and J lost 5 bases; unmatched junction nucleotides: 9. In DNA form, the CDR3 reads TGTGCCAGCTCCCTGACTAGCGGGAGTTCAGGAGATACGCAGTATTTT. It translates to CASSLTSGSSGDTQYF.

The chain is built from TRBV7-9 and TRBJ1-4, with 7 bases matching TRBD1. Germline V CDR1 and CDR2: SEHNR, FQNEAQ (reference sequence). This CDR3 region has 14 residues. After removal of 5 bases from V and 8 bases from J, the junction contained 8 bases not matched to a gene. The CDR3 DNA sequence: TGTGCCAGCAGCCGTATGCAGGGGGAGGAAAAACTGTTTTTT. Residues: CASSRMQGEEKLFF.

The J gene is TRBJ2-7, the V gene TRBV7-9; 12 bases line up with TRBD2. In germline, CDR1 is SEHNR, CDR2 FQNEAQ (reference sequence). The junction had 11 bases not matched to a gene; V was cut back by 2 bases and J by 3 bases. The length of the CDR3 is 18 residues. The CDR3 sequence: CASSLTDMGLAGHYEQYF. The CDR3 coding sequence is TGTGCCAGCAGCTTAACCGACATGGGACTAGCGGGCCACTACGAGCAGTACTTC.